This paragraph covers one TCR beta chain sequence. The antigen remains unidentified. The sample comes from a study of CXCR3-negative and CXCR3-positive naive CD8 T cells. The TRB libraries of cDNA were built by UMI-labeled 5' RACE. TCRdb reprocessed the 5' RACE reads, keeping one entry per CDR3 protein, no DNA. The sample totals 85,000 to 130,000 distinct CDR3 sequences. Looked up from germline, CDR1 is SEHNR and CDR2 is FQNEAQ (reference sequence). This CDR3 has 16 amino acids. Study-wide points: Comparison of naive cells showed more hydrophobic TRB CDR3s in CXCR3-positive than in CXCR3-negative naive cells. Memory cells diverged, while naive CXCR3-positive and CXCR3-negative cells had similar TRBV-TRBJ usage.

The chain is built from TRBV7-9 and TRBJ2-2; as DNA is missing, the TRBD2 call by TCRdb cannot be tested. This clonotype originated in a human donor in good health. Some clones in this sample may be carry-over from other donors' samples. Material: naive CXCR3+ CD8+ T cells from blood. Subset specified: CD45RO-CCR7+CD27+CD95- naive CD8+ T cells expressing CXCR3 (TNR3+). The CDR3 here is CASSSIAESNTGELFF.